These 16 T cell receptor beta chains originate from one sample sequenced in a study of TIL therapy for anti-PD-1-resistant metastatic lung cancer. Sequencing used immunoSEQ v3. Clones were sequenced by immunoSEQ multiplex PCR, and TCRdb holds only the in-frame ones, with some missing. The table lists about 50,000 clones, around 80% of them singletons, with 4% to 6% in the top ten. Described time point: pre-treatment sample, taken before nivolumab and TIL therapy. The sequencing here drew on blood, taken at baseline. The origin of the receptors is a woman aged 25 to 80 with non-small cell lung cancer.

This rearrangement joins TRBV7-3 to TRBJ2-7; the D gene is possibly TRBD1 (5 bases). Germline V gene lookup returns CDR1 SGHTA and CDR2 FQGTGA. There are 15 residues in the CDR3. Trimming shortened V by 5 bases and J by 1 base, and 15 bases separated the two germline ends. The DNA of the CDR3 is TGTGCCAGCAGCGCCCAGGGTAGTAGGTCCTACGAGCAGTACTTC. Translating gives CASSAQGSRSYEQYF.

The rearrangement links TRBV11-3 to TRBJ2-1, with 8 bases that match TRBD1. This CDR3 is built from 17 residues. In germline, CDR1 is SGHNT, CDR2 YENEEA. V dropped 5 bases and J dropped 4; count of bases not matched to a gene: 13. CDR3 DNA: TGTGCCAGCAGCCCTGGAGGGGCAGGGGGCTATTACAATGAGCAGTTCTTC. This encodes CASSPGGAGGYYNEQFF.

The chain employs TRBV5-4 and TRBJ2-3; maybe TRBD2 (5 bases). The V and J ends lost 2 bases and 4 bases respectively, with 11 bases between them. Per the germline V gene, CDR1 is SGHNT and CDR2 is YYREEE (reference sequence). The CDR3 extends over 14 amino acids. CDR3 sequence: CASSLVGVADTQYF. In nucleotides, the CDR3 is TGTGCCAGCAGCTTAGTGGGAGTGGCAGATACGCAGTATTTT. Together with reference TRBV5-4 and TRBJ2-3, the CDR3 gives the full variable domain: ETGVTQSPTHLIKTRGQQVTLRCSSQSGHNTVSWYQQALGQGPQFIFQYYREEENGRGNFPPRFSGLQFPNYSSELNVNALELDDSALYLCASSLVGVADTQYFGPGTRLTVL.

The chain recombines TRBV12-5 with TRBJ2-2, with a weak D call TRBD2 (5 bases). Germline V gives CDR1 LGHNT, CDR2 FRNRAP. V lost 5 bases and J 7 bases, leaving 20 bases between the germline ends. The CDR3 totals 16 residues. Here the CDR3 DNA reads TGTGCTAGTGGTGACCTAAATGTTGGCCGGGGCGGGGAGCTGTTTTTT. It yields the protein CASGDLNVGRGGELFF.

This chain links TRBV15 with TRBJ1-3; D not resolved. The germline V gene encodes CDR1 LNHNV and CDR2 YYDKDF (reference sequence). V was clipped by 0 bases and J by 0 bases, with 6 bases between them. The CDR3 length is 15 residues. This CDR3 reads CATSRDQISGNTIYF. DNA for the CDR3: TGTGCCACCAGCAGAGATCAGATCTCTGGAAACACCATATATTTT.

This rearrangement joins TRBV19 to TRBJ2-2, with 8 bases aligning to TRBD1. This CDR3 contains 13 residues. The trim removed 3 bases at V and 7 bases at J, leaving 1 base unmatched. Germline CDR1 reads LNHDA; CDR2 reads SQIVND (reference sequence). The CDR3 DNA follows: TGTGCCAGTAGTATTACAGGGGGCGGGGAGCTGTTTTTT. It is translated as CASSITGGGELFF.

The genes are TRBV30 and TRBJ1-2; possible D gene TRBD1, 6 bases. V was cut by 2 bases and J by 1 base, with 8 bases left in between. Germline CDR1 and CDR2: GTSNPN and SVGIG (reference sequence). This CDR3 is 13 amino acids long. CDR3 sequence: CAWSLGGNYGYTF. In DNA form, the CDR3 reads TGTGCCTGGAGTTTAGGGGGTAACTATGGCTACACCTTC.

CDR3 loop: CASSQDWGGYSGNTIYF. The CDR3 bases are TGCGCCAGCAGCCAAGATTGGGGGGGCTACTCTGGAAACACCATATATTTT. This chain connects TRBV4-3 to TRBJ1-3; possible D gene TRBD1, 6 bases. The V and J ends lost 0 bases and 0 bases respectively, with 12 bases between them. The CDR3 consists of 17 residues. Germline CDR1 and CDR2: LGHNA and YSLEER.

The chain employs TRBV6-5 and TRBJ1-6; TRBD1 aligns across 9 bases. The germline V gene has CDR1 MNHEY and CDR2 SVGAGI. The CDR3 consists of 13 residues. Unmatched junction bases numbered 4, after V lost 10 bases and J lost 6 bases. CDR3 amino acids: CATSGQGNSPLHF. CDR3 coding DNA: TGTGCCACCTCGGGACAGGGTAATTCACCCCTCCACTTT.

V gene TRBV20-1 combines with J gene TRBJ2-2; no clear D gene. This CDR3 is built from 10 residues. The ends were cut back, 5 bases at V and 5 bases at J, with 3 bases in the middle. Per germline, CDR1 DFQATT and CDR2 SNEGSKA (reference sequence). The CDR3 DNA reads as TGCAGTGCTGGAACCGGGGAGCTGTTTTTT. This gives the protein CSAGTGELFF.

The chain joins TRBV7-2 to TRBJ1-1; the match to TRBD1 covers 8 bases. Germline loops: CDR1 SGHTA, CDR2 FQGNSA. Trimming removed 5 bases from V and 4 bases from J; junction bases left unmatched: 12. This CDR3 is 16 amino acids long. The chain's CDR3 is CASSRGQGGGRTEAFF. CDR3 nucleotides: TGTGCCAGCAGCCGAGGACAGGGAGGGGGCCGCACTGAAGCTTTCTTT.

The chain combines TRBV6-5 with TRBJ2-1, with a possible D match to TRBD1 (6 bases). Germline assignment: CDR1 MNHEY and CDR2 SVGAGI. The CDR3 spans 15 residues. V gave up 0 bases and J gave up 6 bases, with 12 bases separating them. CDR3 DNA: TGTGCCAGCAGTTACTCAGGGGACAACTCCAATGAGCAGTTCTTC. Amino acid sequence: CASSYSGDNSNEQFF.

This chain uses TRBV2 with TRBJ1-2, with 8 bases identical to TRBD1. Per germline, CDR1 SNHLY and CDR2 FYNNEI. CDR3 length: 14 residues. Trimming cost V 2 bases and J 7 bases; bases outside gene matches: 6. The chain's CDR3 is CASSERAGGGGYTF. For the CDR3, the DNA is TGTGCCAGCAGTGAAAGGGCAGGGGGCGGTGGCTACACCTTC.

The chain links TRBV10-3 to TRBJ2-7; no firm D call. CDR3 length equals 16 residues. The V end lost 0 bases, the J end lost 5 bases, and 17 bases lay between the germline ends. Germline values: CDR1 ENHRY, CDR2 SYGVKD. CDR3 sequence: CAISESTVAQSHEQYF. The CDR3 DNA sequence: TGTGCCATCAGTGAGTCTACAGTTGCCCAATCCCACGAGCAGTACTTC.

The rearrangement uses TRBV5-4 and TRBJ2-5, with D possibly being TRBD2 (6 bases). Germline lookup yields CDR1 SGHNT and CDR2 YYREEE (reference sequence). The V and J ends lost 4 bases and 5 bases respectively, with 18 bases between them. This CDR3 comprises 15 residues. The CDR3 bases are TGTGCCAGCAGCCCGGCGGGCTGGGGGAGGGAGACCCAGTACTTC. This encodes CASSPAGWGRETQYF.

This clone was seen only once. The rearrangement links TRBV28 to TRBJ2-7; 7 positions agree with TRBD2. This CDR3 has 15 residues. The V and J ends lost 0 bases and 0 bases, in that order; junction bases with no gene match: 2. Germline CDR1 reads MDHEN; CDR2 reads SYDVKM. CDR3 protein: CASSLWGGSSYEQYF. The CDR3 DNA reads TGTGCCAGCAGTTTATGGGGCGGGAGCTCCTACGAGCAGTACTTC.